A single sample gave rise to the 23 T cell receptor beta chains below, sequenced in a study of tumor-infiltrating lymphocytes in primary liver carcinoma. From around 500 ng of total RNA, TCR beta-specific cDNA was reverse-transcribed using a constant-region primer. Libraries covering TCR beta were generated through three nested multiplex PCR rounds (using a slightly modified ARM-PCR). The study ran its first two PCR rounds for nine to eleven cycles each, using TRBV1-TRBV30 forward primers and a C-beta reverse primer. TCRdb used MiXCR to reprocess the multiplex PCR reads, holding one entry per CDR3 protein. Of approximately 40,000 distinct CDR3 sequences in the sample, about three quarters were seen once. From unsorted bulk tissue weighing roughly 17-32 mg, DNA and RNA were co-extracted. Sequencing was done on a sample of liver tumor tissue from sampling region 2. Indicated subset: tumor region T2, inferior pole. These receptors all stem from a man in his forties or fifties with primary liver carcinoma and hepatitis B virus infection.

Concerning this clonotype: The junction differs from germline at one of its ends, possibly a read error. The chain combines TRBV6-1 with TRBJ2-7; 9 nucleotides align to TRBD2. CDR1 MNHNS and CDR2 SASEGT come from the germline V gene. This CDR3 contains 15 residues. The CDR3 loop reads CVSSVSTSGSYDQYF. CDR3 sequence (DNA): TGTGTCAGCAGTGTCTCGACTAGCGGATCCTACGACCAGTACTTC.

On this clonotype itself: This clone may be a read error of a much larger clone one base away. V gene TRBV11-3 combines with J gene TRBJ1-5; D gene ambiguous. The germline CDR1 and CDR2 sequences are SGHNT and YENEEA. Between the trimmed V and J ends, which lost 5 bases and 5 bases, there was a span of 7 bases. The CDR3 runs to 12 residues. The CDR3 region has the DNA TGTGCCAGCAGCATAGGAGATCAGCCCCAGCATTTT. Its translation is CASSIGDQPQHF.

A remark on this clonotype: One junction end disagrees with the germline gene, perhaps due to a read error. The chain carries TRBV5-6 and TRBJ1-3; D remains ambiguous. The CDR3 has 14 amino acids. Germline CDR1 SGHDT, CDR2 YYEEEE. As DNA, the CDR3 is TGTGCCAACAGCTTCAAGGGCGCTGGAAACACCATATATTTT. Translated, it gives CANSFKGAGNTIYF.

In regard to this clonotype: Lacking the conserved final phenylalanine or tryptophan, this CDR3 likely reflects a read error. The DNA is omitted, as the CDR3 cannot be located on it reliably, and the CDR3 follows TCRdb's listing. This chain uses TRBV29-1 with TRBJ1-1; the D call of TRBD1 is as the table states it, not checked on the DNA. Looked up from germline, CDR1 is SQVTM and CDR2 is ANQGSEA. The CDR3 is made up of 15 amino acids, end residues included. The CDR3 reads CSGASGWGMNIEALL.

The rearrangement links TRBV4-1 to TRBJ2-7; D is ambiguous. Between the trimmed V and J ends, which lost 3 bases and 6 bases, there was a span of 12 bases. In germline, CDR1 is MGHRA, CDR2 YSYEKL. CDR3 size: 13 residues. This chain's CDR3 is CASSQGYGCEQYF. The CDR3, as DNA: TGCGCCAGCAGCCAGGGTTACGGGTGCGAGCAGTACTTC.

Comment on this clonotype: The junction departs from the called germline gene at one end, perhaps through a read error. The chain uses TRBV11-2 and TRBJ2-6; 10 bases map to TRBD1. CDR3 length equals 21 residues. CDR1 is SGHAT, CDR2 FQNNGV, per germline. The CDR3 DNA reads TGTGCCAGCAGCATGGGGGGGGACAGGGGCATTTCCCTCTCTGGGGTCAACGTCCTGAGTTTC. Protein product: CASSMGGDRGISLSGVNVLSF.

This clonotype was counted ten times or more. V and J are TRBV11-2 and TRBJ2-7; D unresolved. The CDR3 contains 14 residues. Per the germline V gene, CDR1 is SGHAT and CDR2 is FQNNGV. V gave up 0 bases and J gave up 4 bases, with 10 bases separating them. The CDR3 coding sequence is TGTGCCAGCAGCTTAGATTTCAAGTTATACGAGCAGTACTTC. This translates into CASSLDFKLYEQYF.

The J gene is TRBJ1-1, the V gene TRBV11-2, with no clear D. The CDR3 covers 15 residues. V lost 0 bases to trimming and J lost 7 bases, with 15 bases between them. Germline V gives CDR1 SGHAT, CDR2 FQNNGV. This CDR3 is CASSLDRGPRGEAFF. CDR3 bases: TGTGCCAGCAGCTTAGATCGAGGCCCGCGTGGTGAAGCTTTCTTT.

With regard to this clonotype: The missing conserved phenylalanine or tryptophan at the end of this CDR3 makes a read error likely. Because the CDR3's place on the DNA is in doubt, the DNA is left out and the CDR3 is given as listed by TCRdb. The chain's CDR3 is CASKSQTYEQYS. The chain has TRBV6-5 and TRBJ2-7. The V gene's germline CDR1 is MNHEY and CDR2 SVGAGI. A total of 12 residues make up the CDR3, ends included.

In the case of this clonotype: Relative to the germline gene, one junction end is altered; a read error may explain this. The V gene is TRBV6-5, the J gene TRBJ2-2, with D perhaps being TRBD1 or TRBD2 (6 bases each). The CDR3 is 17 amino acids. Germline values: CDR1 MNHEY, CDR2 SVGAGI. The DNA of the CDR3 is TGTGCCAGCAGTTACTCGACGACGGGGGACATCACCGGGGAGCTGCTTTTT. Translation: CASSYSTTGDITGELLF.

In the case of this clonotype: Sequence at one end of the junction differs from germline and may be a read error. The CDR3 DNA is TGCGCCAACAGCCCGGGGGGGGCAGTGGACTATGGCTACACCTTC. Protein: CANSPGGAVDYGYTF. The V call is TRBV5-4, the J call TRBJ1-2, with D possibly being TRBD1 (6 bases). CDR1 and CDR2 from the germline V gene are SGHNT and YYREEE (reference sequence). CDR3 length: 15 residues.

This clonotype showed up many times. The J gene is TRBJ2-5, the V gene TRBV11-2; 10 bases agree with TRBD2. CDR1 is SGHAT, CDR2 FQNNGV, per germline. The CDR3 length is 16 residues. The V and J ends lost 5 bases and 5 bases, in that order; junction bases with no gene match: 11. The CDR3: CASSPRTSGVGETQYF. For the CDR3, the DNA is TGTGCCAGCAGCCCCCGTACTAGCGGGGTGGGGGAGACCCAGTACTTC. The full variable domain, in which reference TRBV11-2 and TRBJ2-5 provide the parts outside the CDR3, is EAGVAQSPRYKIIEKRQSVAFWCNPISGHATLYWYQQILGQGPKLLIQFQNNGVVDDSQLPKDRFSAERLKGVDSTLKIQPAKLEDSAVYLCASSPRTSGVGETQYFGPGTRLLVL.

Turning to this clonotype: One junction end disagrees with the germline gene, perhaps due to a read error. J is TRBJ2-1 and V is TRBV12-3 or TRBV12-4; tentative D call: TRBD2 (6 bases). The CDR3 totals 13 residues. CDR3 DNA sequence: TGTGCCAGCAGTGGACTGGGGGGTGATGAGCTGCTCTTC. It specifies CASSGLGGDELLF.

Points on this clonotype: The germline gene is not matched at one end of the junction; a read error may be the cause. This rearrangement joins TRBV12-3 or TRBV12-4 to TRBJ2-7; 10 bases agree with TRBD1. CDR3 size: 14 residues. The CDR3 DNA is TGTGCCAGCATCTGGGGGACAGGGGTCTACGAACAGTACTTC. Protein: CASIWGTGVYEQYF.

The chain has TRBV7-2 and TRBJ2-7; 8 bases agree with TRBD2. Germline V gene data show CDR1 as SGHTA and CDR2 as FQGNSA. This CDR3 has 14 amino acids. After removal of 3 bases from V and 7 bases from J, the junction contained 8 bases not matched to a gene. This CDR3 is CASSLKQSGGEQYF. Here the CDR3 DNA reads TGTGCCAGCAGCTTGAAGCAGTCGGGGGGGGAGCAGTACTTC. Supplemented by reference TRBV7-2 and TRBJ2-7, the full variable domain reads GAGVSQSPSNKVTEKGKDVELRCDPISGHTALYWYRQSLGQGLEFLIYFQGNSAPDKSGLPSDRFSAERTGGSVSTLTIQRTQQEDSAVYLCASSLKQSGGEQYFGPGTRLTVT.

Details on this clonotype: In this CDR3 the conserved last residue, phenylalanine or tryptophan, is missing, so a read error is likely. The limits of the CDR3 on the DNA are not certain, so only TCRdb's listed CDR3 is given. This rearrangement joins TRBV29-1 to TRBJ2-3; the table assigns TRBD1, which was not confirmed against the DNA. Germline V gene data show CDR1 as SQVTM and CDR2 as ANQGSEA. The CDR3 extends over 14 residues, inclusive of both ends. CDR3 region: CSVSGTGVSDTQYL.

To note about this clonotype: At one end, the junction sequence differs from germline, possibly due to a read error. This rearrangement joins TRBV29-1 to TRBJ2-7; D may be TRBD2 (5 bases). The CDR3 has 12 residues. Germline V gene sequence: CDR1 SQVTM, CDR2 ANQGSEA. The DNA for the CDR3 is TGCAGCGTCGATGCTGGCCGGGGAGAGCACTACTTC. It encodes CSVDAGRGEHYF.

Turning to this clonotype: One junction end disagrees with the germline gene, perhaps due to a read error. The chain combines TRBV29-1 with TRBJ2-4; D unresolved. The CDR3 has 15 amino acids. Germline V lookup: CDR1 SQVTM, CDR2 ANQGSEA. This CDR3 is CSVENVRQAKNTQYF. The CDR3 DNA follows: TGCAGCGTTGAAAATGTACGGCAAGCCAAAAACACTCAGTACTTC.

About this clonotype itself: Here the CDR3 omits its conserved ending phenylalanine or tryptophan, so a read error is the likely source. The CDR3 loop is CSVLGPGSTGELFY. The CDR3 coding sequence is TGCAGCGTCCTCGGTCCGGGATCTACCGGGGAGCTGTTTTAT. The gene calls are TRBV29-1 and TRBJ2-2, with D perhaps TRBD2 (5 bases). The CDR3 covers 14 residues. Germline values: CDR1 SQVTM, CDR2 ANQGSEA. V was pared by 6 bases and J by 5 bases, with 16 bases between.

Comments on this clonotype: One end of the junction is discordant with germline, which a read error may explain. This chain connects TRBV6-6 to TRBJ1-2; D possibly corresponds to TRBD1 (5 bases). CDR1 is MNHNY and CDR2 is SVGAGI in the germline V gene (reference sequence). This CDR3 spans 15 amino acids. CDR3 protein: CACSCGMDTQYGYTF. The CDR3 coding sequence is TGTGCCTGCAGTTGTGGAATGGACACTCAGTATGGCTACACCTTC.

Of note for this clonotype: The CDR3 does not close with the conserved phenylalanine or tryptophan, likely indicating a read error. CDR3 protein: CASSLSTRETQYS. The DNA of the CDR3 is TGTGCCAGCAGCCTTAGCACCCGGGAGACCCAGTACTCC. The V gene is TRBV5-6, the J gene TRBJ2-5; D is ambiguous. This CDR3 spans 13 amino acids. CDR1 is SGHDT, CDR2 YYEEEE, per germline. Deletions cut 4 bases from V and 5 bases from J, with 12 bases between.

Remarks on this clonotype: This CDR3 fails to terminate in the conserved phenylalanine or tryptophan, so it likely reflects a read error. V usage is TRBV4-3 and J usage is TRBJ2-5; 10 bases agree with TRBD2. This CDR3 spans 17 amino acids. Germline CDR1 and CDR2: LGHNA and YSLEER. J lost 5 bases, V lost 3 bases, and 12 bases had no gene match. The CDR3 nucleotides are TGCGCCAGCAGCCAGGCGGTTAGCGGGAGGTCTGGCGAGACCCAGTACCCC. This translates into CASSQAVSGRSGETQYP.

Remarks on this clonotype: Mismatch with germline at one junction end may stem from a read error. The genes are TRBV5-1 and TRBJ2-3; D perhaps matches TRBD2 (6 bases). The CDR3 runs 14 residues. Germline CDR1 and CDR2: SGHRS and YFSETQ. CDR3 amino acids: CASSLDVSGDTQYF. The CDR3 DNA sequence: TGCGCCAGTAGCTTGGACGTGAGCGGGGATACGCAGTATTTT.